The next 16 T cell receptor delta chains were all read from a single sample in a study of γδ T cells in repeated Plasmodium falciparum infection. Gammadelta T cells were flow-sorted from PBMC into Vgamma9/Vdelta2+ and Vdelta2-negative populations for bulk analysis. TCRdb reanalysed the multiplex PCR reads with CATT. The table lists 90,000 to 95,000 delta-chain clones, 0.95% to 1% of them singletons, with approximately 9.6% in the top ten. Sequencing was performed on gamma-delta T cells from blood. Receptor source: a pool of human donors (malaria-infected and uninfected, not separated).

To note about this clone: A far larger clone is only one base removed, so a read error is likely. This CDR3 is also generated by other DNA sequences in the sample. The gene calls are TRDV2 and TRDJ1; the D gene is possibly TRDD3 (5 bases). Germline V gives CDR1 GEAIGNYY, CDR2 EKD. The CDR3 contains 15 residues. CDR3 amino acids: CACDTVGIYTDKLIF. DNA of the CDR3: TGCGCCTGTGACACCGTAGGGATTTACACCGATAAACTCATCTTT.

This clone was counted a few times. TCRdb pairs this DNA with a much larger clone's protein that differs at residue 6, likely a read error; the protein shown was translated from the DNA. The genes are TRDV2 and TRDJ2; tentative D call: TRDD3 (6 bases). TCRdb supplies no J gene; here it was assigned by aligning the nucleotide sequence to germline. This CDR3 is built from 20 residues. Germline assignment: CDR1 GEAIGNYY and CDR2 EKD. With 1 base removed from V and 0 bases from J, the gap between germline ends came to 23 bases. DNA of the CDR3: TGTGCCTGTGACACTCCGGGGGAACTCCGCTCGGACGCTTTGACAGCACAACTCTTCTTT. This translates into CACDTPGELRSDALTAQLFF.

As concerns this clone: TCRdb shows a much larger clone's protein in place of this DNA's translation, and the two differ at residue 14, likely through a read error; the protein shown is translated from the DNA. The V gene call is TRDV2, and the J gene call is absent; the table's D call, TRDD3, was not checked against the DNA. The CDR3 length is 18 residues. Germline CDR1 GEAIGNYY, CDR2 EKD. The CDR3 sequence is CACDTVTPLGDRSRLLIF. In nucleotides, the CDR3 is TGTGCCTGTGACACCGTAACCCCACTGGGGGACCGCTCCAGGTTGCTCATCTTT.

About this clone itself: A read error likely explains why the TCRdb protein, taken from a much larger clone, differs from this DNA's translation at residue 9; the protein shown is translated from the DNA. The rearrangement links TRDV2 to TRDJ1, with a tentative D call TRDD3 (6 bases). The J gene is absent in TCRdb and was assigned here via DNA matching to germline. Trimming shortened V by 1 base and J by 1 base, and 15 bases separated the two germline ends. There are 16 residues in the CDR3. Germline V gene lookup returns CDR1 GEAIGNYY and CDR2 EKD. CDR3 sequence: CACDTGIYKITDKLIF. The CDR3 nucleotides are TGTGCCTGTGACACGGGGATTTATAAGATCACCGATAAACTCATCTTT.

This clone was observed many times. The amino acid sequence in TCRdb belongs to a much larger clone and departs from this DNA's translation at residue 17, likely a sequencing read error; the sequence shown is translated from the DNA. V gene TRDV3 combines with J gene TRDJ1, with D perhaps being TRDD2 or TRDD3 (8 bases each). CDR3 length: 26 residues. The ends were cut back, 2 bases at V and 0 bases at J, with 49 bases in the middle. Germline assignment: CDR1 TVYSNPD and CDR2 GDNSRS (reference sequence). The chain's CDR3 is CAFGGKPTFLAGGSYSGPPYTDKLIF. CDR3 in DNA: TGTGCCTTTGGGGGGAAACCCACCTTCCTAGCTGGGGGAAGTTATTCAGGCCCTCCGTACACCGATAAACTCATCTTT.

This clone was picked up a small number of times. The protein that TCRdb holds for this DNA derives from a much larger clone and differs from the translated DNA at residue 10, which likely indicates a read error; the protein shown here is translated from the DNA. The chain links TRDV2 to TRDJ1; D might be TRDD3 (6 bases). TCRdb carries no J gene annotation; the J gene was assigned here by matching the DNA with germline. V was pared by 3 bases and J by 6 bases, with 28 bases between. Germline assignment: CDR1 GEAIGNYY and CDR2 EKD. The CDR3 length is 18 residues. For the CDR3, the DNA is TGTGCCTGTGACCCTTCTCATTCCCGACTGGGTGGCGATAATAAACTCATCTTT. Translation: CACDPSHSRLGGDNKLIF.

This clone was detected only a few times. Since a far larger clone is one base different, this is likely a read error. The identical CDR3 is also encoded by other nucleotide sequences in the sample. The rearrangement uses TRDV2 and TRDJ3; 7 bases map to TRDD3. The J gene, not given by TCRdb, was assigned here from a germline match of the nucleotide sequence. This CDR3 comprises 17 residues. CDR1 is GEAIGNYY and CDR2 is EKD in the germline V gene. CDR3 in amino acids: CACDEELGKKDTRQMFF. The CDR3 DNA is TGCGCCTGTGACGAAGAACTGGGGAAGAAAGACACCCGACAGATGTTTTTC.

This clone occurred a few times. The likely explanation is a read error, given a far larger clone one base away. This sample also contains other DNA sequences that code for the same CDR3. The J gene is TRDJ1, the V gene TRDV1; 10 bases agree with TRDD3. The CDR3 is 19 residues long. Germline V gene lookup returns CDR1 TSWWSYY and CDR2 QGS. The CDR3 loop is CALGERAYWGIPYTDKLIF. The DNA of the CDR3 is TGTGCCCTTGGGGAACGGGCGTACTGGGGGATCCCGTACACCGATAAACTCATCTTT.

This clone was counted between two and nine times. A far larger clone is one nucleotide away, so this likely arose from a read error. This CDR3 is also generated by other DNA sequences in the sample. The chain joins TRDV1 to TRDJ1, with D perhaps matching TRDD3 (6 bases). No J gene is reported in TCRdb; it was inferred here by comparing the DNA with germline. Germline V gene lookup returns CDR1 TSWWSYY and CDR2 QGS. Trimming stripped 2 bases from V and 3 bases from J, with 22 bases between. The CDR3 has 18 residues. CDR3 nucleotides: TGTGCTCTTGGGGAAAGTCGGGTACGTCTGGGGATTCCCGATAAACTCATCTTT. This sequence encodes CALGESRVRLGIPDKLIF.

This clone was counted only a few times. A far bigger clonotype differs at one base, so this is likely a read error. This sample also contains other DNA sequences that code for the same CDR3. The V and J genes are TRDV2 and TRDJ1; 7 bases fit TRDD3. TCRdb records no J gene; here it was assigned by comparing the DNA to germline. V lost 1 base, J lost 0 bases, and 16 bases stayed unmatched. Looked up from germline, CDR1 is GEAIGNYY and CDR2 is EKD. The CDR3 extends over 19 amino acids. The CDR3 DNA sequence: TGTGCCTGTGACACGGTTGGCGGATACGACAACGACTACACCGATAAACTCATCTTT. Protein sequence: CACDTVGGYDNDYTDKLIF.

Concerning this clone: TCRdb assigns this DNA the protein of a much larger clone, which departs from its translation at residue 12; this likely reflects a read error, and the protein shown comes from translating the DNA. The J gene is TRDJ1, the V gene TRDV1, with TRDD3 matching over 8 bases. J gave up 14 bases and V 6 bases, and 26 bases lay outside the gene matches. The CDR3 has 17 amino acids. CDR1 is TSWWSYY and CDR2 is QGS in the germline V gene. In DNA form, the CDR3 reads TGTGCTCTTGGCCTATTCCGCCCATACTGGGGGGTAACCAGTATAATCTTT. This encodes CALGLFRPYWGVTSIIF.

J is TRDJ1 and V is TRDV1, with D perhaps matching TRDD2 (8 bases). The J gene is absent in TCRdb and was assigned here via DNA matching to germline. The CDR3 extends over 23 amino acids. Deletions cut 1 base from V and 0 bases from J, with 33 bases between. Germline V lookup: CDR1 TSWWSYY, CDR2 QGS. CDR3 region: CALGEPDASYGCLGIKDTDKLIF. The CDR3 region has the DNA TGTGCTCTTGGGGAACCCGACGCTTCCTACGGTTGTCTGGGGATAAAGGACACCGATAAACTCATCTTT.

As regards this clone: TCRdb pairs this DNA with a much larger clone's protein that differs at residue 13, likely a read error; the protein shown was translated from the DNA. The chain is built from TRDV1 and TRDJ1; 7 bases line up with TRDD3. The J gene is absent in TCRdb and was assigned here via DNA matching to germline. J lost 0 bases, V lost 0 bases, and 22 bases had no gene match. From germline, CDR1 is TSWWSYY and CDR2 QGS. CDR3 length: 22 residues. CDR3 in DNA: TGTGCTCTTGGGGAACTAACGTCCTTACCCTGGGGGGCCCTCTCGTACACCGATAAACTCATCTTT. Encoded protein: CALGELTSLPWGALSYTDKLIF.

Turning to this clone: TCRdb's protein for this DNA is that of a much larger clone and differs from the translation at residue 19, likely a read error; the protein shown is the DNA translation. The rearrangement uses TRDV2 and TRDJ1, with 10 nucleotides matching TRDD3. The germline CDR1 and CDR2 sequences are GEAIGNYY and EKD. This CDR3 comprises 20 residues. CDR3: CACDLLNPRTGGSNTDKLTF. In DNA form, the CDR3 reads TGTGCCTGTGACCTACTCAACCCTCGTACTGGGGGATCAAACACCGATAAACTCACCTTT.

This clone occurred a few times. A read error is the likely source, as a far larger clone sits one nucleotide away. The sample holds other DNA sequences that translate to the same CDR3. V gene TRDV1 combines with J gene TRDJ1; D gene ambiguous. TCRdb gives no J gene; it was assigned here by matching the DNA to germline. In germline, CDR1 is TSWWSYY, CDR2 QGS. CDR3 length: 16 residues. CDR3 loop: CALGLLSAAPSFKLIF. The CDR3 DNA follows: TGCGCTCTTGGGTTACTCTCCGCCGCGCCGTCGTTCAAACTCATCTTT.

This clone was picked up many times. TCRdb lists the protein of a much larger clone for this DNA, which differs at residue 13, so this is likely a read error; the protein given here is translated from the DNA itself. This chain connects TRDV2 to TRDJ1, with 9 bases aligning to TRDD3. This CDR3 is 16 amino acids long. The germline V gene encodes CDR1 GEAIGNYY and CDR2 EKD. The CDR3, as DNA: TGTGCCTGTGATGGTACTGGGGGACGTAACTACGATAGACTCATCTTT. Its translation is CACDGTGGRNYDRLIF.